The TCR beta chain described here comes from a study of naive and memory T cell subsets (dated by TCRdb to about 2017). With regard to the full study: Sorted naive and memory T cell subsets from peripheral blood were analyzed in the study using a UMI-based, open-source pipeline for TCR alpha and beta sequencing. The results of the functional CMV T cell responses matched the IgG serology results in every case. RNA was DNase-treated and reverse transcribed with TCR constant-region primers, mostly using SuperScript III.

Relative to germline, V is missing 4 bases and J is missing 0 bases, with 4 bases of the junction outside any gene match. The CDR3 spans 14 residues, from the cysteine through the phenylalanine. The only DNA kept is the CDR3, 42 bases in frame from the first base. CDR1 is given as SQVTM and CDR2 as ANQGSEA, both from the germline V gene. From the second PCR step onward, the TCR alpha chain libraries and the TCR beta chain libraries were amplified separately. Donor CMV status was determined by IFNgamma production from CD4+ T cells after overnight stimulation of fresh PBMCs with CMV viral lysate. Using Miltenyi beads, CD4 T cells were first positively selected, and CD8 T cells were then positively selected from the CD4-negative fraction. Cells stained for CD3, CD4, CD8, CD45RA, CD27 and a live/dead dye were sorted on a BD Aria II into four subsets by CD45RA and CD27. Blood came from a few healthy volunteers, each fractionated into CD4 and CD8 T cells and then into four differentiation subsets. Roughly 130 ml of peripheral blood was collected from each donor, and PBMC were isolated by Ficoll-Paque PLUS density-gradient centrifugation. After sorting, cells were lysed in RLT buffer, RNA was extracted using a Qiagen RNeasy kit, and the extracted RNA was stored at -80 degrees C.

The protocol used for the library was UMI-ligation and nested PCR. An equimolar mix of two oligonucleotides covering both TRBC1 and TRBC2 was used as the beta constant-region primer. Four rounds of PCR were used to amplify ligated cDNA, with nested alpha and beta constant-region primers being used together with the SP2 primer. A single-stranded oligonucleotide containing the SP2 primer and a 12-nucleotide UMI was joined to the 3' end of the cDNA by T4 RNA ligase 1. Incubation of the ligation reaction lasted about 19-24 hours at 16 degrees C. PCR2 was typically performed as a SYBR Green qPCR and was stopped at a predetermined threshold so that over-amplification was prevented. Agencourt AMPure XP magnetic beads were used for all purifications after the first. Library amounts were measured by Qubit and library quality was assessed on a TapeStation, where the main peak was expected at around 650 bp. The pooled libraries were sequenced on an Illumina MiSeq using v2 2x251 paired-end kits, which usually yielded 1-2 million reads per sample. Each sample was pooled at 4 nM, and roughly 4.5-7% PhiX was included to help cluster recognition. The study's own analysis went as follows. Using tag matching that tolerated one base-pair mismatch, Decombinator assigned V and J genes to FASTQ reads that had been processed by Demultiplexor. Collapsinator relied on UMIs to fix sequencing errors as well as frequency errors caused by PCR heterogeneity. TCRs were translated and CDR3s were extracted from the conserved cysteine to the FGXG phenylalanine by CDR3Translator, with non-productive sequences being flagged. Gini, Shannon entropy and inverse Simpson indices were calculated on repertoires subsampled to equal numbers of UMI-defined TCRs. Within the linear range, a power law was fitted to clonotype abundance distributions using maximum likelihood. When run on a single naive CD8 sample, MIGEC and the pipeline yielded similar UMI counts, similar unique TCR numbers and similar clonal distributions. One analysis removed from the naive repertoire any naive TCRs that were also found in any memory subset from the same donor. The repertoires were searched for approximately 7,000 CMV-associated CDR3 sequences that had been compiled from VDJdb and a published dataset. The public sequencing data were trimmed at Q25 with fastp and processed into clonotypes with MiXCR by TCRdb, which kept only in-frame beta chains. Each entry merges the rows of one CDR3 protein and shows their most common DNA and genes. The V and J calls reflect TCRdb's pipeline rather than the authors' work. The sample profile shows over 110,000 distinct CDR3 sequences; approximately 20% of them were found once. The ten largest clones add up to about 0.6% of the sample.

Note on this clonotype: Its antigen is currently not known. The record has no base qualities; no much larger clone is one base away.

Results the study describes overall, beyond this receptor: In both CD4 and CD8 cells, a rise in Gini index and a fall in Shannon and inverse Simpson diversity were observed from naive through CM, EM and EMRA. The abundance of TCRs followed a power law with an exponent that differed between naive and memory subsets yet stayed consistent across the three individuals. Naive repertoires, especially CD8, contained a few larger clonotypes, possibly memory cells re-expressing CD45RA. Clonotypes were defined as single alpha or beta chain sequences, not paired alpha/beta receptors. RNA-based TCR counts may be influenced by expression changes linked to T cell activation and differentiation. After error correction, over 90% of naive TCR sequences appeared only once, giving much steeper abundance distributions than memory subsets. The repertoire findings for the naive and memory subsets could not be validated against a ground truth because none was available.

The receptor was isolated from a human donor in good health. Sequencing was performed on naive CD8+ T cells from blood. This sample's cell subset or site label indicates: naive T cells, CD45RA high CD27+. Here the chain combines TRBV29-1 and TRBJ2-7, and TRBD1 matches 9 of the central bases. The DNA reads TGCAGCGTTGCCGGGACAGGGAACTCCTACGAGCAGTACTTC. This is translated as CSVAGTGNSYEQYF.